This entry describes one TCR beta chain. Its cognate antigen has yet to be identified. Base-call qualities are not available, and no considerably larger clone is one nucleotide away. The CDR3 goes from the cysteine to the phenylalanine over 12 residues. Only the CDR3 DNA stays, 36 bases, in frame from base 1. CDR1 MNHNY and CDR2 SVGAGI were looked up in the germline V gene (reference sequence). Cut back by 4 bases and 6 bases, the V and J ends lie 10 bases apart. The method behind the library was the immunoSEQ multiplex PCR assay. The hsTCRB Kit was used according to the manufacturer's protocol to amplify rearranged TCR beta chain sequences. An Illumina MiSeq was used to sequence the TCRB libraries. The original methods were these. The proprietary platform of the kit vendor was used for demultiplexing, trimming and gene mapping. The clones in this table, taken by TCRdb from immuneACCESS, are in-frame only. Not every clone is retained; where verified, under half of the shortfall comes from an unresolved V gene, and the cause of the rest is unknown. That table gives V, J and clone size, and the DNA gave D and trimming. This sample lists 42,000 or so clones; 65% to 90% were detected once. Under 6% of the sample is in the top ten clones.

The time point label here, explained by the study, means: week 35, safety follow-up. Each vaccine dose, consisting of 300 ug of a 20-mer mutant IDH1 peptide in Montanide, was administered subcutaneously with topical imiquimod. Patients received eight vaccinations in weeks 1, 3, 5, 7, 11, 15, 19 and 23, corresponding to visits V03 through V10. The donors had newly diagnosed IDH1-mutant astrocytomas of WHO grade 3 or 4 that showed loss of nuclear ATRX. The samples were drawn from NOA16, a multicentre, single-arm, open-label phase I trial in Germany that tested a mutant IDH1 peptide vaccine in humans for the first time. Genomic DNA for TCRB sequencing was extracted from EDTA blood using the DNeasy Blood and Tissue Kit. This sample stems from a study of a mutant IDH1 vaccine in newly diagnosed glioma (dated by TCRdb to about 2021). Regarding the research as a whole: Vaccination started 4-6 weeks after radiotherapy alone, or was given together with temozolomide cycles in the groups whose treatment included chemotherapy. For exploratory analyses, longitudinal TCRB deep sequencing was carried out in around 26 treated patients wherever samples were available. The week-35 safety follow-up was designated visit V12, and the week-47 end of study was designated visit V13. Prior to enrollment, standard therapy consisting of radiotherapy alone, temozolomide alone, or radiochemotherapy with temozolomide had been administered to patients, with the combination being received by most patients. Peripheral blood samples were drawn at six visits, namely V03 (baseline), V05, V07, V10, V12 and V13. Of the approximately 34 treated patients, around 62% were male and roughly 38% were female, and a mean age of roughly 41 years was recorded.

General study outcomes and caveats: It was noted by the authors that analyses of patient blood samples could not be reproduced owing to sample limitations. Availability determined which PBMC samples were chosen for TCRB deep sequencing. Vaccine-induced immune responses across multiple MHC alleles were detected in 90% to 95% of patients. Pseudoprogression appeared unrelated to alterations in the top peripheral T cell clonotypes detected by TCRB sequencing.

The sample in question was PBMCs, obtained from a glioma patient whose treatment included an IDH1 peptide vaccine. The chain employs TRBV6-6 and TRBJ2-7; possibly the D gene is TRBD1, per 6 matching bases. The sequence derives from a woman aged 45-60 years with glioma. The CDR3 region reads CASSSTGVEQYF. The nucleotide sequence reads TGTGCCAGCAGTTCGACAGGAGTCGAGCAGTACTTC.